Each of the 9 T cell receptor beta chains below was sequenced from the same sample in a study of CD8 T cells in Susac syndrome (dated by TCRdb to between 2017 and 2020). The library was obtained by the immunoSEQ multiplex PCR assay. RNA was extracted using the RNeasy kit, and roughly 0.5 to 1 ug of the RNA was reverse transcribed with random hexamers. TCRdb reworked the public reads: Q25 trimming with fastp, MiXCR clone assembly, productive beta chains retained. When rows share a CDR3 protein, they turn into one entry using the most common DNA and genes. The sample contains roughly 140,000 distinct CDR3 sequences, approximately 95% of them found a single time. The ten largest clones capture roughly 0.15% of the sample. Sequenced: CD4+ T cells from PBMCs. The receptors here all came from a human donor with Susac syndrome.

This chain links TRBV21-1 with TRBJ2-7; the table's D call TRBD2 went unverified against the DNA. TRBV21-1 is a known pseudogene. The length of the CDR3 is 19 residues. The CDR3 sequence: CASSKGRADTLIGTYEQYF. The CDR3 DNA is TGTGCCAGCAGCAAAGGGAGGGCAGACACCTTAATCGGGACCTACGAGCAGTACTTC.

The gene calls are TRBV3-1 and TRBJ2-7, with TRBD2 as a possible D gene (5 bases). Germline V gives CDR1 LGHDT, CDR2 YNNKEL (reference sequence). The CDR3 runs to 13 residues. Trimming removed 2 bases from V and 4 bases from J, with 9 bases in between. CDR3 in DNA: TGTGCCAGCAGCCAATTCAGCGGATACGAGCAGTACTTC. This encodes CASSQFSGYEQYF.

This chain links TRBV12-3 or TRBV12-4 with TRBJ2-3, with TRBD2 matching over 12 bases. V was pared by 7 bases and J by 7 bases, with 6 bases of the junction left unmatched. The CDR3 consists of 14 residues. The CDR3 region has the DNA TGTGCCAGCACGGCTAGCGGGGGGGCACATACGCAGTATTTT. Amino acids: CASTASGGAHTQYF.

This chain joins TRBV11-2 and TRBJ1-2, with D possibly matching TRBD1 (6 bases). Germline V gives CDR1 SGHAT, CDR2 FQNNGV. The CDR3 spans 14 residues. The V end lost 3 bases, the J end lost 4 bases, and 12 bases lay between the germline ends. In DNA, the CDR3 is TGTGCCAGCAGCTTGGACCGGACAGCCTATGGCTACACCTTC. As protein: CASSLDRTAYGYTF.

This chain links TRBV2 with TRBJ2-7; D is uncertain. Germline values: CDR1 SNHLY, CDR2 FYNNEI. CDR3 length equals 13 residues. V lost 6 bases, J lost 3 bases, and 12 bases lay in between. The CDR3 sequence is CASSGSAFYEQYF. The CDR3 DNA sequence: TGTGCCAGCAGCGGGTCAGCATTCTACGAGCAGTACTTC.

The CDR3 here is CASSGPRTGELFF. Written as DNA, the CDR3 is TGTGCCAGCAGCGGCCCAAGAACCGGGGAGCTGTTTTTT. This rearrangement joins TRBV13 to TRBJ2-2; D gene ambiguous. Trimming took 5 bases from V and 5 from J, leaving 9 bases between them. Germline V gene data show CDR1 as PRHDT and CDR2 as FYEKMQ (reference sequence). This CDR3 comprises 13 residues. The complete variable domain, with remaining parts taken from reference TRBV13 and TRBJ2-2, reads AAGVIQSPRHLIKEKRETATLKCYPIPRHDTVYWYQQGPGQDPQFLISFYEKMQSDKGSIPDRFSAQQFSDYHSELNMSSLELGDSALYFCASSGPRTGELFFGEGSRLTVL.

The chain is built from TRBV29-1 and TRBJ2-7; D is uncertain. The CDR3 runs to 12 residues. V lost 3 bases and J lost 6, with 12 bases in between. CDR1 is SQVTM, CDR2 ANQGSEA, per germline. This CDR3 is CSVDIGVGEQYF. The CDR3 nucleotides read TGCAGCGTTGATATTGGGGTAGGCGAGCAGTACTTC.

The genes are TRBV5-5 and TRBJ1-2; a weak D match, TRBD1 (5 bases). The CDR3 covers 14 residues. CDR1 is SGHKS and CDR2 is YYEKEE in the germline V gene (reference sequence). The ends were cut back, 4 bases at V and 6 bases at J, with 16 bases in the middle. The DNA of the CDR3 is TGTGCCAGCAGCCCATGGGGGAGAATGGATGGCTACACCTTC. Its translation is CASSPWGRMDGYTF.

The DNA of the CDR3 is TGCAGTGCTAGAGCCCAACCTAACAATGAGCAGTTCTTC. This codes for CSARAQPNNEQFF. The rearrangement uses TRBV20-1 and TRBJ2-1; D gene uncertain. The CDR3 length is 13 residues. The ends were cut back, 1 base at V and 5 bases at J, with 9 bases in the middle. From germline, CDR1 is DFQATT and CDR2 SNEGSKA (reference sequence).